A selection of T cell receptor beta chains follows, all from one sample in a study of control samples from healthy donors and cancer patients. The table came from immunoSEQ multiplex PCR; TCRdb's copy has only in-frame clones and leaves some out. In the table there are roughly 130,000 clones, roughly nine tenths of which are singletons. Sample: blood. The receptors here all came from a woman under 40 in good health. CDR3s include the opening cysteine and the closing phenylalanine or tryptophan. D genes are given only for firm matches. Clone sizes are given selectively: once, few, many, or a class where the clone is expanded.

clone size,J gene,V gene,D gene,CDR3 length,CDR3 DNA,CDR3 protein
NA,TRBJ1-1,TRBV5-1,TRBD1,14,TGCGCCAGCAGCCAGGGACAGGGAGCCACTGAAGCTTTCTTT,CASSQGQGATEAFF
NA,TRBJ2-1,TRBV5-4,NA,14,TGTGCCAGCAGCTTGCGGGAGACTTACAATGAGCAGTTCTTC,CASSLRETYNEQFF
NA,TRBJ1-5,TRBV2,NA,13,TGTGCCAGCAGTGCATGGGAGAATCAGCCCCAGCATTTT,CASSAWENQPQHF
NA,TRBJ2-3,TRBV5-4,NA,15,TGTGCCAGCAGCTTGGAAATAGGCCGATCAGATACGCAGTATTTT,CASSLEIGRSDTQYF
once,TRBJ1-1,TRBV5-1,TRBD1,16,TGCGCCAGCAGCACCCCGGACAGGGGGCCGAACACTGAAGCTTTCTTT,CASSTPDRGPNTEAFF
NA,TRBJ1-4,TRBV10-3,NA,14,TGTGCCATCAGTGAAGGGGCAACTAATGAAAAACTGTTTTTT,CAISEGATNEKLFF
NA,TRBJ2-1,TRBV7-3,NA,15,TGTGCCAGCAGCTTAGGACCCTCTGCCTACAATGAGCAGTTCTTC,CASSLGPSAYNEQFF
NA,TRBJ2-1,TRBV28,NA,16,TGTGCCAGCAGTTTAGGGACCTGGAGCTCCTACAATGAGCAGTTCTTC,CASSLGTWSSYNEQFF
NA,TRBJ2-1,TRBV3-1/TRBV3-2,NA,17,TGTGCCAGCAGCCAAACCTTCATAGGGGTGGCGGCGGGAGAGCAGTTCTTC,CASSQTFIGVAAGEQFF
NA,TRBJ1-1,TRBV30,TRBD1,13,TGTGCCTGGGCTTCCAGGGGGCCCTCTGAAGCTTTCTTT,CAWASRGPSEAFF
NA,TRBJ2-5,TRBV11-2,NA,13,TGTGCCAGCAGCTTACTAGTCCAAGAGACCCAGTACTTC,CASSLLVQETQYF
NA,TRBJ2-2,TRBV11-1,NA,13,TGTGCCAGCAGCTCGGACGAAACCGGGGAGCTGTTTTTT,CASSSDETGELFF
NA,TRBJ2-1,TRBV13,TRBD2,17,TGTGCCAGCAGCCCCAGACTAGCGGGAGCCGATAGGGATGAGCAGTTCTTC,CASSPRLAGADRDEQFF
NA,TRBJ1-6,TRBV19,NA,12,TGTGCCAGTAGTCAGGGTTATTCACCCCTCCACTTT,CASSQGYSPLHF
NA,TRBJ1-4,TRBV19,NA,16,TGTGCCAGTAGCAGACCGATGGGTTCGTTAGAAGAAAAACTGTTTTTT,CASSRPMGSLEEKLFF
NA,TRBJ2-2,TRBV4-2,TRBD2,18,TGTGCCAGCAGCCAACCCTCAATTGGACTAGCGGACACCGGGGAGCTGTTTTTT,CASSQPSIGLADTGELFF
NA,TRBJ2-7,TRBV15,NA,14,TGTGCCACCAGCAGAGATCCGCAGAGCTACGAGCAGTACTTC,CATSRDPQSYEQYF